The clone carrying this T cell receptor (beta chain) has more than one count but fewer than ten. Its antigen is undetermined. These data come from a study of CD8+CD57+ T cells in acquired aplastic anemia. Study at large: Mean DNA quantity obtained from sorted CD4+ and CD8+ cells was 3 to 3.5 ug. An average of approximately 11 million reads for CD4+ cells was obtained from healthy donors. General study findings and limits: Patient and control CD8+ Simpson's diversity was not significantly different. Between patients and controls, around 27 CD8+ CDR3 sequences were found in common.

CDR3 and TCR beta VDJ profiling relied on a genomic DNA template. TCRdb independently ran MiXCR on the reads; one entry per CDR3 protein. The sample lists some 170,000 distinct CDR3 sequences; approximately 43% were seen once. The germline gives CDR1 SEHNR, CDR2 FQNEAQ (reference sequence). This CDR3 has 12 residues. V shed 8 bases and J shed 6 bases, with 14 bases lying between them. The J gene is TRBJ2-7, the V gene TRBV7-9, with D tentatively TRBD1 or TRBD2 (5 bases each). The TCR originated in a human donor in good health. The sample comprised sorted CD4+, CD8+, or CD8+CD57+ T cells (not recorded which) from PBMCs. CDR3 in amino acids: CASEGRVGEQYF. CDR3 nucleotide sequence: TGTGCCAGCGAGGGGCGGGTAGGCGAGCAGTACTTC.